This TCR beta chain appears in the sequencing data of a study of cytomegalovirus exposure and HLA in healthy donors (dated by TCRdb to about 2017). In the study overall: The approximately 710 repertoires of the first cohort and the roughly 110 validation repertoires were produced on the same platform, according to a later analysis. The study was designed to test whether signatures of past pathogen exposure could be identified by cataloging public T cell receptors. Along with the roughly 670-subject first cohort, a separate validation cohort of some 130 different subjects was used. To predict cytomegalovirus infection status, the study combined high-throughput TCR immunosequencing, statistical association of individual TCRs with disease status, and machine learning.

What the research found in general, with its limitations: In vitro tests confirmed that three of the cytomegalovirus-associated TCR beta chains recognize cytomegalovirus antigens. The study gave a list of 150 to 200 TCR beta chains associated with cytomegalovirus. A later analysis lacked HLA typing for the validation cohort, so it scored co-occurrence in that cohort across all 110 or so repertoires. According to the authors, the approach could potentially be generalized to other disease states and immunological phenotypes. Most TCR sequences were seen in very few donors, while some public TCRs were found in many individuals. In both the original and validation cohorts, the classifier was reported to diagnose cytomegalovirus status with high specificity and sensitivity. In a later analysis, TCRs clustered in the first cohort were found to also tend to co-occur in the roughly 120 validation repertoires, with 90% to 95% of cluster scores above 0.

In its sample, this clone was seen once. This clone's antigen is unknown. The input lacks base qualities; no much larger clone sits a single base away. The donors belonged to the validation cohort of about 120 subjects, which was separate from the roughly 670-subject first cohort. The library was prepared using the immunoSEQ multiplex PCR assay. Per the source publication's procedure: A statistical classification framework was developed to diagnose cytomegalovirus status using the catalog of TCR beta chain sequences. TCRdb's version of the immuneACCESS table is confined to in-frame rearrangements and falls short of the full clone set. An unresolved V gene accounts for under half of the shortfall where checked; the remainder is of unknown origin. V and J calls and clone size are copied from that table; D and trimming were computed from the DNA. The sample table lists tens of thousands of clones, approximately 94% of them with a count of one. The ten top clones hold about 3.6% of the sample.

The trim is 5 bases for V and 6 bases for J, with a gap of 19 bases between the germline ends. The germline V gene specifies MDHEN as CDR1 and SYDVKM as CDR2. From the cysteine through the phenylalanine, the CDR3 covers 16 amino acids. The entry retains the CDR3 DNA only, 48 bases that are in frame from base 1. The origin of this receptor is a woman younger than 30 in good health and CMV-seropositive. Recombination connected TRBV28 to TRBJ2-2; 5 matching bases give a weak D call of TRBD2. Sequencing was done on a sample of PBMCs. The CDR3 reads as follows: CASSRMDSPKAGELFF. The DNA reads TGTGCCAGCAGTCGTATGGACTCTCCGAAGGCCGGGGAGCTGTTTTTT.